This TCR beta chain was recorded in a study of blood T cell repertoires in COVID-19. At the level of the study: Samples of COVID-19 (acute and convalescent) were obtained from the United States, Italy and Spain. Nucleic acid was either cDNA or gDNA, and it came from T cells, B-cell-depleted T cells, or PBMCs.

Germline V CDR1 and CDR2: MNHEY, SMNVEV (reference sequence). Trimming shortened V by 0 bases and J by 2 bases, and 14 bases separated the two germline ends. CDR3 length equals 16 residues. Clones were sequenced by immunoSEQ multiplex PCR, and TCRdb holds only the in-frame ones, with some missing. The repertoire holds 250,000 to 300,000 clones, with over 80% as singletons. This rearrangement joins TRBV27 to TRBJ2-7; D might be TRBD1 (6 bases). This receptor was obtained from a woman between 35 and 50 years old who had recovered from COVID-19. Input material: peripheral blood. As DNA, the CDR3 is TGTGCCAGCAGTTTATCGCCCGGGACATTTACCTACGAGCAGTACTTC. It yields the protein CASSLSPGTFTYEQYF.